The 24 T cell receptor beta chains presented below share a single source sample, sequenced in a study of cytomegalovirus exposure and HLA in healthy donors (TCRdb year 2017). Library creation used the immunoSEQ multiplex PCR assay. The multiplex PCR relied on a mix of 60 forward primers for TCR Vbeta segments and 13 reverse primers for TCR Jbeta segments. Drawn from immuneACCESS, this table holds only the in-frame rearrangements with V and J called that TCRdb kept. Clones are partly lost; checked studies trace under half to an unresolved V gene and leave the rest unexplained. The sample data list 95,000 to 150,000 clones, and more than 55% of these were observed just once. Less than 2% of the sample belongs to the ten largest clones. Sequenced material: PBMCs. Receptors were obtained from a man aged 18 to 35 in good health and CMV-seronegative.

The rearrangement uses TRBV28 and TRBJ2-5; D might be TRBD1 (6 bases). V lost 3 bases, J lost 6 bases, and 17 bases lay in between. The CDR3 runs to 15 residues. Germline CDR1 and CDR2: MDHEN and SYDVKM. The CDR3: CASSFVQGNGKTQYF. CDR3 coding DNA: TGTGCCAGCAGTTTTGTACAGGGTAACGGAAAGACCCAGTACTTC.

This clone was seen only a few times. The chain combines TRBV6-6 with TRBJ1-2; 7 nucleotides agree with TRBD1. This CDR3 contains 14 residues. With 2 bases clipped from V and 2 bases from J, the junction kept 2 bases outside the gene matches. Germline CDR1 and CDR2: MNHNY and SVGAGI (reference sequence). The CDR3 region is CASSYLGGNYGYTF. The DNA for the CDR3 is TGTGCCAGCAGTTACCTAGGGGGCAACTATGGCTACACCTTC.

This clone was observed once. The chain uses TRBV5-5 and TRBJ2-5, with a possible D match to TRBD2 (6 bases). CDR3 length: 16 amino acids. Trimming pared 2 bases from V and 4 bases from J, leaving 18 bases between. Germline CDR1 is SGHKS and CDR2 is YYEKEE (reference sequence). As DNA, the CDR3 is TGTGCCAGCAGCTTAGGCCGGCGTGGACTAAGAGAGACCCAGTACTTC. It translates to CASSLGRRGLRETQYF. Based on the CDR3 plus reference TRBV5-5 and TRBJ2-5, the full variable domain is DAGVTQSPTHLIKTRGQQVTLRCSPISGHKSVSWYQQVLGQGPQFIFQYYEKEERGRGNFPDRFSARQFPNYSSELNVNALLLGDSALYLCASSLGRRGLRETQYFGPGTRLLVL.

The chain is built from TRBV27 and TRBJ1-1; D might be TRBD1 (5 bases). The CDR3 has 14 residues. The germline V gene has CDR1 MNHEY and CDR2 SMNVEV (reference sequence). The ends were cut back, 7 bases at V and 4 bases at J, with 16 bases in the middle. The CDR3 reads CASNHHRGGTEAFF. For the CDR3, the DNA is TGTGCCAGCAACCACCACCGGGGGGGCACTGAAGCTTTCTTT.

The genes are TRBV6-6 and TRBJ1-1; D is unresolved. CDR3 size: 16 residues. V shed 11 bases and J shed 0 bases, with 22 bases lying between them. Looked up from germline, CDR1 is MNHNY and CDR2 is SVGAGI (reference sequence). CDR3 sequence reads: CAAPGSARSMNTEAFF. As DNA, the CDR3 is TGTGCCGCGCCCGGCAGTGCCCGGAGCATGAACACTGAAGCTTTCTTT.

This chain uses TRBV5-6 with TRBJ2-7, with 9 bases lining up with TRBD2. Germline values: CDR1 SGHDT, CDR2 YYEEEE. The CDR3 has 14 residues. Losses at the gene ends were 5 bases for V and 0 bases for J; bases not matched to a gene: 3. The DNA of the CDR3 is TGTGCCAGCAGGCTAGCGGGAAGCTCCTACGAGCAGTACTTC. As protein: CASRLAGSSYEQYF. The complete variable domain, with remaining parts taken from reference TRBV5-6 and TRBJ2-7, reads DAGVTQSPTHLIKTRGQQVTLRCSPKSGHDTVSWYQQALGQGPQFIFQYYEEEERQRGNFPDRFSGHQFPNYSSELNVNALLLGDSALYLCASRLAGSSYEQYFGPGTRLTVT.

The chain combines TRBV5-8 with TRBJ1-4; 9 bases are shared with TRBD1. V gave up 1 base and J gave up 7 bases; unmatched junction bases: 2. The CDR3 has 14 amino acids. CDR1 is SGHTS, CDR2 YDEGEE, per germline. The CDR3 loop is CASSLRQGGEKLFF. The CDR3 bases are TGTGCCAGCAGCTTGAGACAGGGGGGTGAAAAACTGTTTTTT.

V usage is TRBV25-1 and J usage is TRBJ1-2, with D possibly matching TRBD1 (5 bases). Germline V gene lookup returns CDR1 MGHDK and CDR2 SYGVNS. V dropped 6 bases and J dropped 8 bases, with 13 bases sitting between them. This CDR3 region has 12 residues. For the CDR3, the DNA is TGTGCCAGCAGGAAGCGGGACGCAGGCTACACCTTC. This codes for CASRKRDAGYTF.

This chain joins TRBV6-6 and TRBJ1-1; D unresolved. Germline CDR1 and CDR2: MNHNY and SVGAGI (reference sequence). This CDR3 is 12 amino acids long. The CDR3 DNA reads TGTGCGAGCCAGCGGGGTAACTCTGAAGCTTTCTTT. Amino acids: CASQRGNSEAFF.

The sample holds a few counts of this clone. The V call is TRBV2, the J call TRBJ1-2; possibly TRBD1 for D (5 bases). V shed 4 bases and J shed 13 bases, with 13 bases lying between them. Germline V gene lookup returns CDR1 SNHLY and CDR2 FYNNEI. The CDR3 sequence is 11 residues long. In nucleotides, the CDR3 is TGTGCCAGCAGTGGCCCGACAGCGTGCACCTTC. Encoded protein: CASSGPTACTF. The full variable domain, with the rest looked up from reference TRBV2 and TRBJ1-2, is EPEVTQTPSHQVTQMGQEVILRCVPISNHLYFYWYRQILGQKVEFLVSFYNNEISEKSEIFDDQFSVERPDGSNFTLKIRSTKLEDSAMYFCASSGPTACTFGSGTRLTVV.

The genes are TRBV15 and TRBJ1-5; maybe TRBD1 (6 bases). Germline CDR1 is LNHNV and CDR2 is YYDKDF (reference sequence). Trimming left V 5 bases short and J 1 base short, with 9 bases between. The CDR3 is 14 residues long. CDR3 region: CATSPGASNQPQHF. DNA of the CDR3: TGTGCCACCAGCCCAGGGGCCAGCAATCAGCCCCAGCATTTT.

This clone occurred once. The chain employs TRBV14 and TRBJ1-1; D is unresolved. CDR1 SGHDN and CDR2 FVKESK come from the germline V gene. Trimming took off 1 base at V and 2 bases at J, with 11 bases between the two ends. The CDR3 is 15 amino acids. CDR3 sequence reads: CASSQVAGGNTEAFF. CDR3 bases: TGTGCCAGCAGCCAAGTCGCGGGCGGCAACACTGAAGCTTTCTTT.

J is TRBJ2-3 and V is TRBV5-1; 10 positions agree with TRBD1. V was clipped by 3 bases and J by 4 bases; unmatched bases: 11. This CDR3 comprises 17 residues. Germline assignment: CDR1 SGHRS and CDR2 YFSETQ. CDR3 loop: CASSWGLTDRGADTQYF. CDR3 in DNA: TGCGCCAGCAGCTGGGGACTGACGGACAGGGGGGCAGATACGCAGTATTTT.

V is TRBV18 and J is TRBJ1-1, with D possibly matching TRBD1 (6 bases). Germline CDR1 reads KGHSH; CDR2 reads LQKENI. CDR3 length: 14 amino acids. V was shortened by 1 base and J by 5 bases, with 11 bases between the two germline ends. CDR3: CASSPRTGKTEAFF. CDR3 coding DNA: TGTGCCAGCTCACCACGAACAGGGAAGACTGAAGCTTTCTTT. Looking up the rest from reference TRBV18 and TRBJ1-1 gives the full variable domain: NAGVMQNPRHLVRRRGQEARLRCSPMKGHSHVYWYRQLPEEGLKFMVYLQKENIIDESGMPKERFSAEFPKEGPSILRIQQVVRGDSAAYFCASSPRTGKTEAFFGQGTRLTVV.

The V call is TRBV28, the J call TRBJ2-1; maybe TRBD2 (7 bases). Trimming shortened V by 3 bases and J by 8 bases, and 11 bases separated the two germline ends. The germline V gene has CDR1 MDHEN and CDR2 SYDVKM. This CDR3 is 13 amino acids long. The CDR3 DNA is TGTGCCAGCAGTTTCCGGGGGGCCGATGAGCAGTTCTTC. Encoded protein: CASSFRGADEQFF.

The rearrangement joins TRBV30 to TRBJ1-1, with 8 bases fitting TRBD1. The CDR3 extends over 15 amino acids. The germline CDR1 and CDR2 sequences are GTSNPN and SVGIG (reference sequence). J gave up 6 bases and V 3 bases, and 12 bases lay outside the gene matches. CDR3 sequence: CAWSRNGQGFAEAFF. Here the CDR3 DNA reads TGTGCCTGGAGCCGGAATGGACAGGGATTCGCTGAAGCTTTCTTT.

The rearrangement uses TRBV19 and TRBJ1-1; the match to TRBD1 covers 7 bases. The CDR3 spans 11 residues. The trim removed 7 bases at V and 11 bases at J, leaving 7 bases unmatched. CDR1 is LNHDA, CDR2 SQIVND, per germline (reference sequence). The CDR3 spells CASTTTGAAFF. CDR3 in DNA: TGTGCCAGTACCACTACAGGGGCGGCTTTCTTT.

This clone was detected only once. The genes are TRBV27 and TRBJ1-5; D might be TRBD1 (6 bases). Trimming left V 8 bases short and J 5 bases short, with 13 bases between. The CDR3 is 13 residues long. Germline CDR1 reads MNHEY; CDR2 reads SMNVEV (reference sequence). CDR3 loop: CASGDTTYQPQHF. In DNA, the CDR3 is TGTGCCAGCGGGGACACAACTTATCAGCCCCAGCATTTT.

In its sample, this clone was seen once. The chain combines TRBV14 with TRBJ1-2; tentatively, D is TRBD1 (6 bases). The CDR3 totals 13 residues. From germline, CDR1 is SGHDN and CDR2 FVKESK. The V gene lost 4 bases and the J gene lost 6 bases, with 12 bases spanning the gap. CDR3 coding DNA: TGTGCCAGCAGCCTCCGGCGACAGGATGGCTACACCTTC. Translated: CASSLRRQDGYTF.

The chain recombines TRBV7-6 with TRBJ1-5; D is uncertain. The V end lost 5 bases, the J end lost 3 bases, and 23 bases lay between the germline ends. This CDR3 has 18 amino acids. The germline gives CDR1 SGHVS, CDR2 FNYEAQ. The CDR3 DNA is TGTGCCAGCAGCCCCCTGGCAGGCGGGTCTCTCTACAATCAGCCCCAGCATTTT. It is translated as CASSPLAGGSLYNQPQHF.

The chain links TRBV6-1 to TRBJ2-5; 7 bases line up with TRBD2. The DNA end is more similar to TRBJ2-7, so the J call may be wrong. The CDR3 extends over 14 amino acids. Germline CDR1 reads MNHNS; CDR2 reads SASEGT. CDR3 loop: CASSVGSGSYEQYF. Written as DNA, the CDR3 is TGTGCCAGCAGTGTAGGTAGCGGGTCGTACGAGCAGTACTTC.

The CDR3 loop is CASSDPSAYEQYF. Written as DNA, the CDR3 is TGTGCCAGCAGTGACCCCTCCGCCTACGAGCAGTACTTC. The chain employs TRBV2 and TRBJ2-7; D ambiguous. V was shortened by 3 bases and J by 2 bases, with 8 bases between the two germline ends. CDR1 and CDR2 from the germline V gene are SNHLY and FYNNEI. The CDR3 extends over 13 amino acids.

This clone was observed a single time. The chain recombines TRBV10-3 with TRBJ2-7, with a weak D call TRBD2 (6 bases). With 3 bases removed from V and 4 bases from J, the gap between germline ends came to 16 bases. Per germline, CDR1 ENHRY and CDR2 SYGVKD. There are 15 residues in the CDR3. CDR3 in DNA: TGTGCCATCAGTGATCCGCCAGGGAGGTTGTACGAGCAGTACTTC. This codes for CAISDPPGRLYEQYF.

The rearrangement uses TRBV19 and TRBJ2-2, with D perhaps TRBD2 (5 bases). CDR3 length: 16 amino acids. CDR1 is LNHDA and CDR2 is SQIVND in the germline V gene (reference sequence). V shed 3 bases and J shed 3 bases, with 14 bases lying between them. The CDR3 DNA sequence: TGTGCCAGTAGTATCTCTGGCCGGCGGGACACCGGGGAGCTGTTTTTT. Translating it yields CASSISGRRDTGELFF.